A single T cell receptor (beta chain) is shown here with its context. Its target is not known. This record belongs to a study of T cell responses to AZD1222 COVID-19 vaccine. Findings of the study overall: Donors were chiefly white British, with a greater number of females, and clonal diversity was perhaps underestimated. After the peak T cell response, and only then, were repertoires sampled.

The assay was immunoSEQ multiplex PCR, and TCRdb's table has in-frame clones only and misses some. Of 80,000 to 100,000 clones in the sample, 70% to 90% were seen once. V shed 2 bases and J 3 bases; nucleotides not matched to a gene: 6. The CDR3 length is 15 residues. Germline CDR1 reads SGHVS; CDR2 reads FQNEAQ. Sequences were derived from peripheral blood, sampled 28 days after the second AZD1222 dose. The J gene is TRBJ1-1, the V gene TRBV7-8; TRBD1 matches at 7 bases. The receptor was isolated from an adult who received the AZD1222 COVID-19 vaccine. The CDR3 is CASSLRDRVYTEAFF. The CDR3 region has the DNA TGTGCCAGCAGCTTAAGGGACAGAGTCTACACTGAAGCTTTCTTT.